The clone carrying this T cell receptor (beta chain) was detected ten times or more. The antigen remains undetermined. This record comes from a study of identical twins. TCRdb fed the 5' RACE reads into MiXCR, producing one record per CDR3 protein. This table has around 250,000 distinct CDR3 sequences, roughly 13% appearing once. The CDR3 is 12 residues long. Germline V gene sequence: CDR1 DFQATT, CDR2 SNEGSKA (reference sequence). Trimming shortened V by 3 bases and J by 2 bases, and 5 bases separated the two germline ends. Overall study results and limits: Beta out-of-frame sequences showed weaker excess twin sharing. Zero-insertion analyses might be partly confounded by invariant T cells like MAIT and iNKT.

These same data were also listed under a study on yellow fever vaccine responses in identical twins. That report notes: On the reported evidence, twins' vaccine T cell responses seemed partly convergent and partly personalized.

The receptor's source is a woman younger than 35 in good health. The sequenced material came from memory (CD45RO+) T cells sorted from blood. The V gene is TRBV20-1, the J gene TRBJ1-5, with a weak D call TRBD1 (5 bases). The CDR3 bases are TGCAGTGCTAGCAGGGGCAATCAGCCCCAGCATTTT. Amino acid sequence: CSASRGNQPQHF.